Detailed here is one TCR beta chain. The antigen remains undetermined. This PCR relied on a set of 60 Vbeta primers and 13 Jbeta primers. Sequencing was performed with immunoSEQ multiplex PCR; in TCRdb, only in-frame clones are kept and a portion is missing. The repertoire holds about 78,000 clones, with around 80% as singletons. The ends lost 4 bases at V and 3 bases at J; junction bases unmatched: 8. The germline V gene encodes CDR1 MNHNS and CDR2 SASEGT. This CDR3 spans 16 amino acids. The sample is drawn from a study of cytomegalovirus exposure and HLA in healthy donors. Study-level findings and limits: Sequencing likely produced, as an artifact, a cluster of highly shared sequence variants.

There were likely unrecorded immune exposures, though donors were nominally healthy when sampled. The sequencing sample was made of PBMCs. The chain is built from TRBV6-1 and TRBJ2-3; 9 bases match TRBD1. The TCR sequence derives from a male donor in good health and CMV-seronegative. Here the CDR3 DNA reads TGTGCCAGCAGTGCAACCGGGACAGGGACTACAGATACGCAGTATTTT. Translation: CASSATGTGTTDTQYF.